This entry lists 14 T cell receptor beta chains sequenced from one sample in a study of blood T cell repertoires in COVID-19. Using immunoSEQ multiplex PCR, the repertoire was profiled, and TCRdb retains in-frame clones only, with some absent. The sample holds over 65,000 clones, 81% seen once. Sequenced: peripheral blood. These receptors were collected from an elderly man with acute or convalescent COVID-19.

The CDR3 here is CASRMGQAGYGYTF. CDR3 DNA: TGTGCCAGCAGGATGGGACAGGCTGGCTATGGCTACACCTTC. The chain combines TRBV6-4 with TRBJ1-2; 8 nucleotides agree with TRBD1. V was pared by 6 bases and J by 4 bases, with 7 bases of the junction left unmatched. Looked up from germline, CDR1 is MRHNA and CDR2 is SNTAGT. The CDR3 sequence is 14 residues long.

Here the CDR3 reads CASSYSGGNEQYF. CDR3 nucleotides: TGTGCCAGCAGTTACTCCGGAGGCAACGAGCAGTACTTC. The V gene is TRBV6-5, the J gene TRBJ2-7; maybe TRBD2 (5 bases). Germline V gives CDR1 MNHEY, CDR2 SVGAGI. This CDR3 comprises 13 residues. V was pared by 0 bases and J by 5 bases, with 8 bases between.

The V and J genes are TRBV5-1 and TRBJ1-1; 7 bases fit TRBD1. The J segment lost 2 bases and the V segment lost 3 bases, leaving 10 bases of the junction unmatched. This CDR3 contains 16 residues. Germline values: CDR1 SGHRS, CDR2 YFSETQ. The CDR3 region is CASSSTGAVSNTEAFF. In DNA, the CDR3 is TGCGCCAGCAGCTCCACAGGGGCCGTCAGTAACACTGAAGCTTTCTTT.

The table lists this clone with a count of one. The V gene is TRBV11-2, the J gene TRBJ2-5; 10 bases map to TRBD1. The germline V gene has CDR1 SGHAT and CDR2 FQNNGV. Losses at the gene ends were 1 base for V and 5 bases for J; bases not matched to a gene: 7. The CDR3 length is 16 residues. CDR3 protein: CASSLAPGTGDETQYF. The CDR3 DNA reads TGTGCCAGCAGCTTAGCCCCCGGGACAGGGGATGAGACCCAGTACTTC.

The chain employs TRBV5-1 and TRBJ2-6; D uncertain. CDR3 length: 16 residues. V was cut by 2 bases and J by 1 base, with 10 bases left in between. CDR1 is SGHRS, CDR2 YFSETQ, per germline. CDR3 amino acids: CASSLQPESGANVLTF. DNA for the CDR3: TGCGCCAGCAGCTTACAACCGGAGTCTGGGGCCAACGTCCTGACTTTC. The full variable domain, its missing parts supplied by reference TRBV5-1 and TRBJ2-6, is KAGVTQTPRYLIKTRGQQVTLSCSPISGHRSVSWYQQTPGQGLQFLFEYFSETQRNKGNFPGRFSGRQFSNSRSEMNVSTLELGDSALYLCASSLQPESGANVLTFGAGSRLTVL.

V usage is TRBV9 and J usage is TRBJ1-1, with a tentative D call TRBD1 (5 bases). V was cut by 0 bases and J by 1 base, with 10 bases left in between. The CDR3 has 15 residues. Germline V gene lookup returns CDR1 SGDLS and CDR2 YYNGEE. The CDR3 loop reads CASSVAVGPNTEAFF. DNA of the CDR3: TGTGCCAGCAGCGTAGCAGTGGGGCCGAACACTGAAGCTTTCTTT. The entire variable domain, with the rest obtained from reference TRBV9 and TRBJ1-1, is as follows: DSGVTQTPKHLITATGQRVTLRCSPRSGDLSVYWYQQSLDQGLQFLIQYYNGEERAKGNILERFSAQQFPDLHSELNLSSLELGDSALYFCASSVAVGPNTEAFFGQGTRLTVV.

J is TRBJ1-6 and V is TRBV19; the match to TRBD1 covers 7 bases. With V trimmed by 5 bases and J by 7 bases, 2 bases remained unmatched. CDR3 length: 13 amino acids. Germline assignment: CDR1 LNHDA and CDR2 SQIVND (reference sequence). CDR3 region: CASSRGGNSPLHF. The CDR3 DNA follows: TGTGCCAGTAGTCGAGGGGGCAATTCACCCCTCCACTTT. Full variable domain (outside the CDR3, taken from reference TRBV19 and TRBJ1-6): DGGITQSPKYLFRKEGQNVTLSCEQNLNHDAMYWYRQDPGQGLRLIYYSQIVNDFQKGDIAEGYSVSREKKESFPLTVTSAQKNPTAFYLCASSRGGNSPLHFGNGTRLTVT.

This clone was seen many times. The chain links TRBV4-3 to TRBJ2-7; D is undetermined. Trimming pared 2 bases from V and 0 bases from J, leaving 11 bases between. CDR3 length: 15 residues. Germline V CDR1 and CDR2: LGHNA, YSLEER. The CDR3 sequence: CASSQSHLSSYEQYF. DNA of the CDR3: TGCGCCAGCAGCCAAAGCCACCTTAGCTCCTACGAGCAGTACTTC.

In its sample, this clone was seen a few times. Since no conserved phenylalanine or tryptophan closes the CDR3, a read error is the likely cause. The DNA is left out, because the CDR3 cannot be placed on it with certainty; the CDR3 is given as TCRdb lists it. The chain joins TRBV2 to TRBJ2-7; the table assigns TRBD1, which was not confirmed against the DNA. The CDR3 spans 11 residues, counting both ends. Germline V gene sequence: CDR1 SNHLY, CDR2 FYNNEI. The CDR3 sequence is CASSDHGQGVS.

This chain connects TRBV7-3 to TRBJ2-3; tentatively, D is TRBD1 (6 bases). The CDR3 runs 15 residues. Germline V CDR1 and CDR2: SGHTA, FQGTGA. The germline V and J ends were trimmed by 3 bases and 1 base, with 11 bases remaining between them. CDR3 protein: CASSFLPGGTDTQYF. DNA for the CDR3: TGTGCCAGCAGCTTTCTTCCAGGGGGCACAGATACGCAGTATTTT.

The CDR3 DNA reads TGTGCCAGCAGCCAATACCTCGACAGAAAGAATGAAAAACTGTTTTTT. Amino acid sequence: CASSQYLDRKNEKLFF. This chain uses TRBV3-1 (or the pseudogene TRBV3-2) with TRBJ1-4, with TRBD1 as a possible D gene (5 bases). Trimming pared 2 bases from V and 5 bases from J, leaving 15 bases between. The CDR3 length is 16 residues. Per germline, CDR1 LGHDT and CDR2 YNNKEL (reference sequence).

A note on this clone: This specimen includes other DNA sequences encoding the same CDR3. The chain uses TRBV11-2 and TRBJ2-1; 10 bases fit TRBD2. CDR1 is SGHAT, CDR2 FQNNGV, per germline. The CDR3 runs to 15 residues. Losses at the gene ends were 3 bases for V and 2 bases for J; bases not matched to a gene: 1. The CDR3 loop reads CASSFTSGTYNEQFF. In DNA, the CDR3 is TGTGCCAGCAGCTTTACTAGCGGGACCTACAATGAGCAGTTCTTC.

J is TRBJ2-4 and V is TRBV15; 10 nucleotides line up with TRBD2. This CDR3 comprises 17 residues. V dropped 4 bases and J dropped 1; count of bases not matched to a gene: 7. The germline V gene has CDR1 LNHNV and CDR2 YYDKDF (reference sequence). CDR3 sequence (DNA): TGTGCCACCAGCACTCGAGCGGGAGGGCCGGCCAAAAACATTCAGTACTTC. Translated: CATSTRAGGPAKNIQYF.

V and J are TRBV11-2 and TRBJ2-7, with D maybe TRBD1 (5 bases). This CDR3 is built from 12 residues. V lost 5 bases to trimming and J lost 4 bases, with 9 bases between them. CDR1 is SGHAT, CDR2 FQNNGV, per germline. CDR3 region: CASSPQGYEQYF. The CDR3 DNA follows: TGTGCCAGCAGCCCGCAGGGTTACGAGCAGTACTTC.